A single sample is the source of the 27 T cell receptor beta chains below, sequenced in a study of blood T cell repertoires in COVID-19. Method: immunoSEQ multiplex PCR; TCRdb's copy keeps in-frame clones and lacks some. The sample carries a few hundred thousand clones, around 88% recorded once. Source material: peripheral blood. These receptor sequences come from a woman aged 25 to 39 with COVID-19, enrolled during active disease.

The V call is TRBV5-4, the J call TRBJ2-1; the D gene is possibly TRBD2 (5 bases). CDR1 and CDR2 (germline): SGHNT, YYREEE (reference sequence). V shed 4 bases and J shed 6 bases, with 23 bases lying between them. The CDR3 is made up of 17 amino acids. As DNA, the CDR3 is TGTGCCAGCAGCCGGGCGAACCAAGGCGAGGGTCGCAATGAGCAGTTCTTC. It encodes CASSRANQGEGRNEQFF. The full variable domain, with the rest looked up from reference TRBV5-4 and TRBJ2-1, is ETGVTQSPTHLIKTRGQQVTLRCSSQSGHNTVSWYQQALGQGPQFIFQYYREEENGRGNFPPRFSGLQFPNYSSELNVNALELDDSALYLCASSRANQGEGRNEQFFGPGTRLTVL.

The chain is built from TRBV18 and TRBJ2-3, with 10 positions matching TRBD2. The CDR3 runs 19 residues. V gave up 3 bases and J gave up 2 bases; unmatched junction bases: 14. CDR1 is KGHSH, CDR2 LQKENI, per germline. CDR3 sequence reads: CASSPRSRPSGSYTDTQYF. Written as DNA, the CDR3 is TGTGCCAGCTCACCCCGTTCTCGGCCTAGCGGGAGTTACACAGATACGCAGTATTTT.

This clone was seen only once. This sequence joins TRBV9 and TRBJ1-2; D not resolved. This CDR3 is 15 amino acids long. Between the trimmed V and J ends, which lost 0 bases and 0 bases, there was a span of 9 bases. Per germline, CDR1 SGDLS and CDR2 YYNGEE. The DNA of the CDR3 is TGTGCCAGCAGCGTAGCGGCGGGTCCTAACTATGGCTACACCTTC. The encoded protein is CASSVAAGPNYGYTF.

The V call is TRBV12-5, the J call TRBJ1-1; 8 nucleotides match TRBD1. Germline values: CDR1 LGHNT, CDR2 FRNRAP. V was pared by 1 base and J by 11 bases, with 3 bases of the junction left unmatched. The CDR3 is 12 amino acids. The DNA of the CDR3 is TGTGCTAGTGGTTTGGGACAGGGGTCGGCTTTCTTT. As protein: CASGLGQGSAFF.

The chain recombines TRBV5-1 with TRBJ2-7, with D tentatively TRBD1 (6 bases). CDR1 and CDR2 from the germline V gene are SGHRS and YFSETQ. V was shortened by 2 bases and J by 0 bases, with 12 bases between the two germline ends. This CDR3 has 15 amino acids. The CDR3 sequence: CASSFFRQDSYEQYF. The CDR3 coding sequence is TGCGCCAGCAGCTTCTTTCGACAGGACTCCTACGAGCAGTACTTC. Based on the CDR3 plus reference TRBV5-1 and TRBJ2-7, the full variable domain is KAGVTQTPRYLIKTRGQQVTLSCSPISGHRSVSWYQQTPGQGLQFLFEYFSETQRNKGNFPGRFSGRQFSNSRSEMNVSTLELGDSALYLCASSFFRQDSYEQYFGPGTRLTVT.

The chain uses TRBV29-1 and TRBJ2-5; 9 bases fit TRBD2. CDR1 is SQVTM, CDR2 ANQGSEA, per germline. This CDR3 is built from 13 residues. Germline trimming cut 6 bases from V and 5 bases from J; bases unmatched to any gene: 7. The CDR3 protein is CSVVAGAGETQYF. CDR3 DNA sequence: TGCAGCGTGGTAGCGGGGGCGGGGGAGACCCAGTACTTC.

The chain employs TRBV7-2 and TRBJ1-2, with D tentatively TRBD1 (5 bases). CDR1 is SGHTA, CDR2 FQGNSA, per germline. Trimming took 5 bases from V and 0 from J, leaving 13 bases between them. The CDR3 runs to 15 residues. The DNA of the CDR3 is TGTGCCAGCAGCGGAAGGGGTGGTCCTAACTATGGCTACACCTTC. Residues: CASSGRGGPNYGYTF.

CDR3 region: CASSQVSGDRSAYGYTF. In DNA form, the CDR3 reads TGCGCCAGCAGCCAAGTCTCGGGGGACCGAAGTGCCTATGGCTACACCTTC. The V gene is TRBV4-1, the J gene TRBJ1-2, with a weak D call TRBD1 (5 bases). This CDR3 region has 17 residues. The germline V gene has CDR1 MGHRA and CDR2 YSYEKL. The V end was cut by 1 base, the J end by 4 bases, with 19 bases between.

V gene TRBV25-1 combines with J gene TRBJ1-1; D is ambiguous. CDR1 and CDR2 (germline): MGHDK, SYGVNS. The V gene lost 3 bases and the J gene lost 6 bases, with 14 bases spanning the gap. The CDR3 spans 14 residues. The CDR3 here is CASSDGLIGAEAFF. The CDR3 DNA sequence: TGTGCCAGCAGTGACGGACTCATAGGAGCTGAAGCTTTCTTT.

The table lists this clone with a few counts. The rearrangement joins TRBV15 to TRBJ2-3; D uncertain. The V and J ends lost 4 bases and 2 bases respectively, with 13 bases between them. From germline, CDR1 is LNHNV and CDR2 YYDKDF (reference sequence). CDR3 length equals 15 residues. The CDR3 sequence is CATSTSREPTDTQYF. CDR3 DNA: TGTGCCACCAGCACCTCTAGAGAGCCCACAGATACGCAGTATTTT.

V usage is TRBV11-2 and J usage is TRBJ1-3, with D unclear. The CDR3 is made up of 15 amino acids. Trimming shortened V by 1 base and J by 1 base, and 8 bases separated the two germline ends. Germline V CDR1 and CDR2: SGHAT, FQNNGV. CDR3 protein: CASSLGLRSGNTIYF. The DNA for the CDR3 is TGTGCCAGCAGCTTAGGCCTCAGATCTGGAAACACCATATATTTT. Full variable domain (missing parts from reference TRBV11-2 and TRBJ1-3): EAGVAQSPRYKIIEKRQSVAFWCNPISGHATLYWYQQILGQGPKLLIQFQNNGVVDDSQLPKDRFSAERLKGVDSTLKIQPAKLEDSAVYLCASSLGLRSGNTIYFGEGSWLTVV.

Comments on this clone: One end of the junction varies from germline; a read error may be responsible. V and J are TRBV2 and TRBJ1-1; no reliable D call. Germline V gene sequence: CDR1 SNHLY, CDR2 FYNNEI. The CDR3 sequence is 12 residues long. CDR3 bases: TGTGCCAGCAGTGAAGTCGACGAACTAGCGGCGTTT. This gives the protein CASSEVDELAAF. Filled out from reference TRBV2 and TRBJ1-1, the complete variable domain reads EPEVTQTPSHQVTQMGQEVILRCVPISNHLYFYWYRQILGQKVEFLVSFYNNEISEKSEIFDDQFSVERPDGSNFTLKIRSTKLEDSAMYFCASSEVDELAAFGQGTRLTVV.

There are a few counts of this clone. The rearrangement links TRBV4-3 to TRBJ1-6; D remains unclear. The CDR3 runs 14 residues. V dropped 1 base and J dropped 9 bases, with 10 bases sitting between them. In germline, CDR1 is LGHNA, CDR2 YSLEER. The CDR3 DNA is TGCGCCAGCAGCCAAGGGGCGATGAGTTCACCCCTCCACTTT. Translation gives CASSQGAMSSPLHF.

The CDR3 reads CASSYSQTSGVSSYNEQFF. The CDR3 DNA is TGTGCCAGCAGTTACTCGCAGACTAGCGGGGTTAGCTCCTACAATGAGCAGTTCTTC. The V call is TRBV6-2 or TRBV6-3, the J call TRBJ2-1, with TRBD2 matching 11 bases. CDR1 and CDR2 from the germline V gene are MNHEY and SVGEGT. The CDR3 covers 19 residues. The V gene end was trimmed by 0 bases and the J gene end by 0 bases; junction bases not matched to a gene: 7.

This chain uses TRBV5-1 with TRBJ1-2; D might be TRBD1 (5 bases). Trimming stripped 4 bases from V and 7 bases from J, with 11 bases between. CDR1 is SGHRS, CDR2 YFSETQ, per germline. CDR3 size: 12 residues. This CDR3 reads CASSADTFGYTF. As DNA, the CDR3 is TGCGCCAGCAGCGCGGACACTTTTGGCTACACCTTC.

The chain employs TRBV5-1 and TRBJ1-2; 10 nucleotides agree with TRBD1. From germline, CDR1 is SGHRS and CDR2 YFSETQ. Trimming cost V 4 bases and J 0 bases; bases outside gene matches: 3. The CDR3 totals 15 residues. The CDR3 nucleotides read TGCGCCAGCAGCCCAGGACAGGGGGCTAACTATGGCTACACCTTC. It yields the protein CASSPGQGANYGYTF. The full variable domain, completed using reference TRBV5-1 and TRBJ1-2, is KAGVTQTPRYLIKTRGQQVTLSCSPISGHRSVSWYQQTPGQGLQFLFEYFSETQRNKGNFPGRFSGRQFSNSRSEMNVSTLELGDSALYLCASSPGQGANYGYTFGSGTRLTVV.

This chain links TRBV28 with TRBJ2-5, with D possibly being TRBD1 (5 bases). The CDR3 extends over 13 amino acids. Trimming removed 5 bases at V and 5 bases at J, with 12 bases between. Germline V gene data show CDR1 as MDHEN and CDR2 as SYDVKM. The CDR3 region has the DNA TGTGCCAGCAGTCCTCAGGGTTGGGAGACCCAGTACTTC. This translates into CASSPQGWETQYF.

The rearrangement links TRBV7-9 to TRBJ2-5; a possible D gene is TRBD1 (6 bases). There are 16 residues in the CDR3. Germline assignment: CDR1 SEHNR and CDR2 FQNEAQ (reference sequence). With 3 bases removed from V and 5 bases from J, the gap between germline ends came to 19 bases. This chain's CDR3 is CASSFNRDNGLETQYF. The CDR3 DNA is TGTGCCAGCAGCTTTAACCGGGACAACGGTCTGGAGACCCAGTACTTC.

The chain's CDR3 is CASSLSGGGSYEQYF. DNA for the CDR3: TGTGCCAGCAGCTTATCGGGGGGGGGCTCCTACGAGCAGTACTTC. This chain joins TRBV7-2 and TRBJ2-7, with TRBD2 matching 8 bases. The CDR3 totals 15 residues. CDR1 and CDR2 (germline): SGHTA, FQGNSA. V gave up 2 bases and J gave up 0 bases; unmatched junction bases: 3.

This chain connects TRBV9 to TRBJ1-6; 8 bases map to TRBD1. V shed 0 bases, J shed 9 bases, and the junction held 5 bases outside the gene matches. The CDR3 length is 15 residues. Germline CDR1 SGDLS, CDR2 YYNGEE. CDR3 loop: CASSVESGGFSPLHF. The CDR3 nucleotides are TGTGCCAGCAGCGTAGAGTCAGGGGGCTTTTCACCCCTCCACTTT.

This clone was recorded once. The gene calls are TRBV14 and TRBJ2-7; 9 bases are a match to TRBD1. This CDR3 has 16 residues. Looked up from germline, CDR1 is SGHDN and CDR2 is FVKESK. Trimming took 2 bases from V and 2 from J; bases not matched to a gene: 7. The CDR3 nucleotides read TGTGCCAGCAGCCAAAATTGGGACAGGGCCACCTACGAGCAGTACTTC. Amino acid sequence: CASSQNWDRATYEQYF.

CDR3: CASSLRQDGEQYF. Written as DNA, the CDR3 is TGTGCCAGCAGCTTAAGACAGGACGGCGAGCAGTACTTC. The chain is built from TRBV7-2 and TRBJ2-7; weak D call: TRBD1 (6 bases). The CDR3 spans 13 residues. The V gene's germline CDR1 is SGHTA and CDR2 FQGNSA. V lost 2 bases to trimming and J lost 6 bases, with 11 bases between them.

There are a few counts of this clone. This sequence joins TRBV11-3 and TRBJ2-7, with a possible D match to TRBD1 (6 bases). V lost 3 bases and J 7 bases, leaving 13 bases between the germline ends. Germline CDR1 and CDR2: SGHNT and YENEEA. This CDR3 is built from 13 residues. The chain's CDR3 is CASSFRQAREQYF. The CDR3 DNA sequence: TGTGCCAGCAGCTTTAGACAGGCGAGGGAGCAGTACTTC.

J is TRBJ1-2 and V is TRBV16; D call uncertain. The CDR3 covers 15 residues. The germline V gene has CDR1 KGHSY and CDR2 FQNENV. V was trimmed by 5 bases and J by 2 bases, leaving 15 bases between them. CDR3 coding DNA: TGTGCCAGCAGCGGATCCGCGGAAACGAACTATGGCTACACCTTC. It specifies CASSGSAETNYGYTF.

The chain links TRBV11-3 to TRBJ1-1; 7 bases fit TRBD1. CDR1 and CDR2 from the germline V gene are SGHNT and YENEEA. V gave up 5 bases and J gave up 5 bases; unmatched junction bases: 8. The CDR3 length is 14 residues. This CDR3 reads CASSPGGGQTEAFF. Here the CDR3 DNA reads TGTGCCAGCAGCCCCGGGGGGGGACAGACTGAAGCTTTCTTT.

The V call is TRBV3-1 (or the pseudogene TRBV3-2), the J call TRBJ2-4; 7 bases align to TRBD1. The CDR3 covers 13 residues. Germline V CDR1 and CDR2: LGHDT, YNNKEL (reference sequence). Germline trimming cut 6 bases from V and 7 bases from J; bases unmatched to any gene: 6. The CDR3 region is CASSLLQGNIQYF. CDR3 nucleotides: TGTGCCAGCAGTTTACTACAGGGGAACATTCAGTACTTC.

The chain recombines TRBV11-2 with TRBJ2-1, with 11 bases identical to TRBD2. The CDR3 consists of 15 residues. Germline V gives CDR1 SGHAT, CDR2 FQNNGV. V shed 1 base, J shed 9 bases, and the junction held 5 bases outside the gene matches. This CDR3 is CASSLVGSGGGEQFF. The CDR3 DNA is TGTGCCAGCAGCTTAGTCGGTAGCGGGGGGGGTGAGCAGTTCTTC. The whole variable domain, remainder taken from reference TRBV11-2 and TRBJ2-1, is EAGVAQSPRYKIIEKRQSVAFWCNPISGHATLYWYQQILGQGPKLLIQFQNNGVVDDSQLPKDRFSAERLKGVDSTLKIQPAKLEDSAVYLCASSLVGSGGGEQFFGPGTRLTVL.